This T cell receptor beta chain was captured in a study of blood T cell repertoires in COVID-19. About the research overall: Sites in the United States, Italy and Spain provided acute and convalescent COVID-19 samples.

In the original analysis: Estimated nucleated cell counts came from reference gene primer amplification. Generated by immunoSEQ multiplex PCR, the TCRdb table keeps only in-frame clones and is missing some. V and J calls and clone size are those listed in that table; D and trimming were worked out from the DNA. Among 60,000 to 65,000 clones, 60% to 85% were seen once, and the ten largest hold 50%. This CDR3 is built from 12 residues. Looked up from germline, CDR1 is GTSNPN and CDR2 is SVGIG (reference sequence). The ends were cut back, 4 bases at V and 4 bases at J, with 10 bases in the middle. Sequenced input: peripheral blood. The origin of this receptor is a woman of 80 years or more with acute or convalescent COVID-19. The chain links TRBV30 to TRBJ2-5; a weak D match, TRBD2 (5 bases). CDR3 residues: CAWNGGGETQYF. The DNA for the CDR3 is TGTGCCTGGAACGGCGGAGGAGAGACCCAGTACTTC.